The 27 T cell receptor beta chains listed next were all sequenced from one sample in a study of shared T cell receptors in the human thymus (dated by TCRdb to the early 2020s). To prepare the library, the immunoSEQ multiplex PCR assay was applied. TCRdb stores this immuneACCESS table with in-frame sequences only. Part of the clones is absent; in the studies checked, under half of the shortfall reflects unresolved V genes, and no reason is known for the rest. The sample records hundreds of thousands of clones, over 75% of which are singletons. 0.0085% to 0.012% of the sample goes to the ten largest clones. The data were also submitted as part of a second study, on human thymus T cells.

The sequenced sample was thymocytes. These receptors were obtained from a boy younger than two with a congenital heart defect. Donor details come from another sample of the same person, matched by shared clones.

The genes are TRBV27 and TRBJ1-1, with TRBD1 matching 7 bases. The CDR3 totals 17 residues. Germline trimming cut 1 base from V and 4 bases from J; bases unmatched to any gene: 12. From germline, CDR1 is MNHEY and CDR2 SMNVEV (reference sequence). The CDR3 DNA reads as TGTGCCAGCAGTTTATTCCCGACCACAGGGGCAGGCACTGAAGCTTTCTTT. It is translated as CASSLFPTTGAGTEAFF.

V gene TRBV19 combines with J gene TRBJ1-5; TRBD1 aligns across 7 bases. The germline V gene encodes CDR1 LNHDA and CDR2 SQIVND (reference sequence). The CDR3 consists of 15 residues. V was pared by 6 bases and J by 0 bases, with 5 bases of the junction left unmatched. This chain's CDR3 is CASRNGTDSNQPQHF. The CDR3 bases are TGTGCCAGTAGGAATGGGACAGATAGCAATCAGCCCCAGCATTTT.

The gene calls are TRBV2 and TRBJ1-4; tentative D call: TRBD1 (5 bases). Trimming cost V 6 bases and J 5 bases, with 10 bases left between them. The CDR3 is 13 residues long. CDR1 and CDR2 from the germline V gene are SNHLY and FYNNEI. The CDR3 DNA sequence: TGTGCCAGCAGACAGGTTTTAAATGAAAAACTGTTTTTT. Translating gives CASRQVLNEKLFF.

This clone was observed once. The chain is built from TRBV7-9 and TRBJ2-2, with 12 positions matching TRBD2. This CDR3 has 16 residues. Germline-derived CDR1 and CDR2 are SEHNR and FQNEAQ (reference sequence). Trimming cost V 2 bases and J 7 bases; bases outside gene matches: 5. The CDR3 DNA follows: TGTGCCAGCAGCTTAAGACTAGCGGGAGACAGCGGGGAGCTGTTTTTT. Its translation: CASSLRLAGDSGELFF.

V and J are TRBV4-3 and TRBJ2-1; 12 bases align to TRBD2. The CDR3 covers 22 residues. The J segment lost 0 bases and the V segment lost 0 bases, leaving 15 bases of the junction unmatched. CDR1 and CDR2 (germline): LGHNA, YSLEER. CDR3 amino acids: CASSQDPFTSGRFPRSYNEQFF. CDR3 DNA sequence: TGCGCCAGCAGCCAAGATCCCTTCACTAGCGGGAGGTTCCCACGCTCCTACAATGAGCAGTTCTTC.

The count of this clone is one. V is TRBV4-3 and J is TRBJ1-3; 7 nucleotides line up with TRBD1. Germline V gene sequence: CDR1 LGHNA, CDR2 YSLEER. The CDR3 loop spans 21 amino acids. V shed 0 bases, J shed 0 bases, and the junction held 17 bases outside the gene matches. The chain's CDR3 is CASSQEGLEGADPYSGNTIYF. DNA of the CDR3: TGCGCCAGCAGCCAAGAAGGATTAGAGGGGGCTGATCCCTACTCTGGAAACACCATATATTTT.

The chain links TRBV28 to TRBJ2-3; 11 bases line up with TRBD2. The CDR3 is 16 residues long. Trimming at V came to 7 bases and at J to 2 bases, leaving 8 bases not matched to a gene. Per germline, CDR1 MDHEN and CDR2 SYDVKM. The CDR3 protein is CASNIIAGGPTDTQYF. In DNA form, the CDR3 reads TGTGCCAGCAACATAATAGCGGGAGGGCCCACAGATACGCAGTATTTT.

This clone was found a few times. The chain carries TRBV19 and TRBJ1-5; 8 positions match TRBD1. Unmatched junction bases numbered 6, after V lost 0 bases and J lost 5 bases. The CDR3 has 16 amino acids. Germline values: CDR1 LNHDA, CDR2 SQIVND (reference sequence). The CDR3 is CASSIDLGQEYQPQHF. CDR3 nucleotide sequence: TGTGCCAGTAGTATAGATTTGGGACAGGAGTATCAGCCCCAGCATTTT.

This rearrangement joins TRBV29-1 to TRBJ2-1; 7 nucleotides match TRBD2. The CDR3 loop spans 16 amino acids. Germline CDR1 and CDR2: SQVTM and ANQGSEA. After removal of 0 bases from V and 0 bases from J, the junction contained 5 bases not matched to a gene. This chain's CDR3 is CSVEDPSGSSYNEQFF. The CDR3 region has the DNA TGCAGCGTTGAAGATCCTAGCGGTAGCTCCTACAATGAGCAGTTCTTC.

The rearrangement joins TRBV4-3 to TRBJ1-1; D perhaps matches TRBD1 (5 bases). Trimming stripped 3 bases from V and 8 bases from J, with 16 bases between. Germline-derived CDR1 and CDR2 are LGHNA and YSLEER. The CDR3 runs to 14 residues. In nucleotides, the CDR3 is TGCGCCAGCAGCCAGATACTGGGGGGTCCCGAAGCTTTCTTT. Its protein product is CASSQILGGPEAFF.

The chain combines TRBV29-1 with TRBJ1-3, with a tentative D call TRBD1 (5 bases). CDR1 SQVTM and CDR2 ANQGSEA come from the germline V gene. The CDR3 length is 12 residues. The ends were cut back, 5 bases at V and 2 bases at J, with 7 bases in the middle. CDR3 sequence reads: CSVRQTGNTIYF. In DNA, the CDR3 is TGCAGCGTTAGACAGACTGGAAACACCATATATTTT.

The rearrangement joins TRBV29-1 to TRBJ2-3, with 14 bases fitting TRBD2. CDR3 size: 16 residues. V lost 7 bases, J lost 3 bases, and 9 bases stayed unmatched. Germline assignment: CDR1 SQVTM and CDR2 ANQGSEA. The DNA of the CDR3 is TGCAGCGCCCCCGGGACTAGCGGGAGACGAACAGATACGCAGTATTTT. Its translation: CSAPGTSGRRTDTQYF.

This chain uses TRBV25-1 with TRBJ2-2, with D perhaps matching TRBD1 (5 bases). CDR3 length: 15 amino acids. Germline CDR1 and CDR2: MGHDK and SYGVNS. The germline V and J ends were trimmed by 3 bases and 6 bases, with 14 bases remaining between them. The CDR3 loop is CASSERRQGAGELFF. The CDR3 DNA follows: TGTGCCAGCAGTGAGCGGCGGCAAGGGGCCGGGGAGCTGTTTTTT.

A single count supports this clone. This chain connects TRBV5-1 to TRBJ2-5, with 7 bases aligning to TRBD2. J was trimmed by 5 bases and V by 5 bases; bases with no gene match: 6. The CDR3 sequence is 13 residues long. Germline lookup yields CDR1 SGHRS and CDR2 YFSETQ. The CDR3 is CASRLQRGETQYF. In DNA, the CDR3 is TGCGCCAGCAGACTCCAGCGGGGTGAGACCCAGTACTTC.

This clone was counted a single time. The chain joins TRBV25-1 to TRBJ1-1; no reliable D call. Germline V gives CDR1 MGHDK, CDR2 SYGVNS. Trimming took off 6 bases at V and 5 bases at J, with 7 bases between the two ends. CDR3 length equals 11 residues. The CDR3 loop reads CASRRVTEAFF. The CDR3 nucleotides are TGTGCCAGCAGGAGAGTGACTGAAGCTTTCTTT.

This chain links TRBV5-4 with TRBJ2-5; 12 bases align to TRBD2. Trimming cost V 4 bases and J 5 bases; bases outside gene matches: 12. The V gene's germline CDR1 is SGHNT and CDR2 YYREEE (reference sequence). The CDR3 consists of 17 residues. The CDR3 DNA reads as TGTGCCAGCAGCCCGGTCCCTAGCGGGAGGGCCCGGGAGACCCAGTACTTC. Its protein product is CASSPVPSGRARETQYF.

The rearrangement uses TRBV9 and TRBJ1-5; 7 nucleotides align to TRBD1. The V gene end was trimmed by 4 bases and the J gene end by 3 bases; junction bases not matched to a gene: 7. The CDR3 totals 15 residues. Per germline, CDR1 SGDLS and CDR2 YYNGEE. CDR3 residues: CASSLSDRHNQPQHF. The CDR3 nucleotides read TGTGCCAGCAGCCTCTCGGACAGGCACAATCAGCCCCAGCATTTT.

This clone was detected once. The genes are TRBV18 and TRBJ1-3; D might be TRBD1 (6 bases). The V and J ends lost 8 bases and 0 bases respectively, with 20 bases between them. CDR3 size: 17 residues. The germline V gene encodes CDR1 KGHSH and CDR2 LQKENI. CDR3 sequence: CASQMRQEPYSGNTIYF. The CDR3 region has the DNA TGTGCCAGCCAGATGCGACAGGAACCTTACTCTGGAAACACCATATATTTT.

CDR3 protein: CASTMRRDPDNEQFF. The CDR3 DNA sequence: TGTGCCAGCACCATGCGTCGGGATCCTGACAATGAGCAGTTCTTC. This sequence joins TRBV6-5 and TRBJ2-1; tentative D call: TRBD2 (5 bases). The V gene lost 7 bases and the J gene lost 5 bases, with 18 bases spanning the gap. There are 15 residues in the CDR3. CDR1 MNHEY and CDR2 SVGAGI come from the germline V gene.

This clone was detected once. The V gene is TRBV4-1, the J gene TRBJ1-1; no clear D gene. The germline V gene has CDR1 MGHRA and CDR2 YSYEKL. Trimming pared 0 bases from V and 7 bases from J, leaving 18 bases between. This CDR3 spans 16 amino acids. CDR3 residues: CASSQEGQRSVDEAFF. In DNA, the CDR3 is TGCGCCAGCAGCCAAGAGGGCCAAAGGTCTGTCGATGAAGCTTTCTTT.

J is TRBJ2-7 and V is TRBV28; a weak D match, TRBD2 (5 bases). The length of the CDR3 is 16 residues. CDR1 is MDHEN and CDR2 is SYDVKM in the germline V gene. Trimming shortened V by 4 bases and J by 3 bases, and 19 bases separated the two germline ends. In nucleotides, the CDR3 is TGTGCCAGCAGTTGTATGGGAGCGTTAGGGATCTACGAGCAGTACTTC. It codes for CASSCMGALGIYEQYF. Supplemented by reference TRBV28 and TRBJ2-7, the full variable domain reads DVKVTQSSRYLVKRTGEKVFLECVQDMDHENMFWYRQDPGLGLRLIYFSYDVKMKEKGDIPEGYSVSREKKERFSLILESASTNQTSMYLCASSCMGALGIYEQYFGPGTRLTVT.

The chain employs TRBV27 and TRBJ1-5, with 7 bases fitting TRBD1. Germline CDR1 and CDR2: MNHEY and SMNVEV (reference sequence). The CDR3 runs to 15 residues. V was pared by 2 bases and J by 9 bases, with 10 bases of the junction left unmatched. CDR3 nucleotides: TGTGCCAGCAGTTTAACTTCCAGGGGGTCGGGGCCCCAGCATTTT. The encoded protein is CASSLTSRGSGPQHF.

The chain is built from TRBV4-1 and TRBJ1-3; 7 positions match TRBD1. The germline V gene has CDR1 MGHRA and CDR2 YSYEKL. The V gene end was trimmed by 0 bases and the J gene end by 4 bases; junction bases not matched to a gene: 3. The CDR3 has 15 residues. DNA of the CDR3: TGCGCCAGCAGCCAAGATACAGGGGACGGAAACACCATATATTTT. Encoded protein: CASSQDTGDGNTIYF.

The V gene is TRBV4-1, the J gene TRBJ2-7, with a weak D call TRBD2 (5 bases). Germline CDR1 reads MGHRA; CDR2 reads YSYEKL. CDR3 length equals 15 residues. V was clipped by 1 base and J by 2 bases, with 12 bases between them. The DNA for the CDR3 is TGCGCCAGCAGCCAAGTACTGCGGAGGACCTACGAGCAGTACTTC. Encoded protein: CASSQVLRRTYEQYF.

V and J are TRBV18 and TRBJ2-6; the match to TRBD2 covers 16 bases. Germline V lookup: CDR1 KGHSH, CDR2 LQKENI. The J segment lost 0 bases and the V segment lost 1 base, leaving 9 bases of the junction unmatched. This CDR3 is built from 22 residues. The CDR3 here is CASSPRPGTSGRGPSGANVLTF. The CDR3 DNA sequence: TGTGCCAGCTCACCACGCCCCGGGACTAGCGGGAGGGGACCCTCTGGGGCCAACGTCCTGACTTTC.

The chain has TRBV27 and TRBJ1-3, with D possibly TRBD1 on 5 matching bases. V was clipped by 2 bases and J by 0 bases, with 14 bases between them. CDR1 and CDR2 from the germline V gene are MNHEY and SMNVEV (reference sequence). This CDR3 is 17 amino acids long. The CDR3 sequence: CASSLQAGPFSGNTIYF. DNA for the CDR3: TGTGCCAGCAGTTTACAAGCAGGGCCCTTCTCTGGAAACACCATATATTTT.

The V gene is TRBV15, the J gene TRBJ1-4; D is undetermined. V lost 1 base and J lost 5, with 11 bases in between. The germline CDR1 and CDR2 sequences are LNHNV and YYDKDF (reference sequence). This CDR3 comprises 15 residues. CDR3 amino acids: CATSRGGGRNEKLFF. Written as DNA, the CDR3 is TGTGCCACCAGCAGAGGCGGAGGGAGAAATGAAAAACTGTTTTTT.